This T cell receptor (beta chain) was captured by sequencing in a study of CD8 T cells in Susac syndrome. As for this clonotype: Antigen unknown.

Peripheral blood CD8+ and CD4+ T cells were profiled by TCR beta sequencing. Negative isolation yielded CD8+ and CD4+ T cells; FACS enriched TEMRA cells. Germline V gives CDR1 MNHEY, CDR2 SVGAGI. With V trimmed by 2 bases and J by 0 bases, 4 bases remained unmatched. The CDR3 is 15 residues long. Regarding the study as a whole: It was acknowledged by the study that relatively few individuals were included in its TCR sequencing and HLA analysis.

When the RNA was reverse transcribed, random hexamers were used with an input of about 0.45 to 1 ug. TCRdb fed the immunoSEQ multiplex PCR reads into MiXCR, producing one record per CDR3 protein. The table records about 180,000 distinct CDR3 sequences, 90% to 95% of them present only once. This clonotype originated in a human donor with multiple sclerosis. The sequenced sample was CD4+ T cells from PBMCs. This chain links TRBV6-5 with TRBJ2-7, with TRBD1 identical over 7 bases. DNA of the CDR3: TGTGCCAGCAGTTACGGGGACAGCCGCTCCTACGAGCAGTACTTC. It codes for CASSYGDSRSYEQYF.